These T cell receptor beta chains were read from a single sample in a study of PD-1 blockade in mismatch repair-deficient tumors. Some clones are missing from TCRdb's copy, which holds only in-frame ones; the method was immunoSEQ multiplex PCR. The data contain about 110,000 clones, about 80% of them singletons. The starting material was peripheral blood, obtained approximately 60 weeks after starting pembrolizumab. The source of these receptors is an adult with mismatch repair-deficient cancer. Each CDR3 is given with its conserved first and last residue. D genes are given only for firm matches. Part of the rows lack a size; the others show once, few, many or a class for expanded clones.

cdr3_aa: CASSRTTEVDEQFF
cdr3_nt: TGTGCCAGCAGTCGGACAACAGAGGTCGATGAGCAGTTCTTC
v_call: TRBV7-9
cdr3_length: 14
d_call: NA
j_call: TRBJ2-1
clone_size: NA

cdr3_aa: CASSRTGSNEKLFF
cdr3_nt: TGTGCCAGCAGTAGGACAGGGTCTAATGAAAAACTGTTTTTT
v_call: TRBV6-5
cdr3_length: 14
d_call: TRBD1
j_call: TRBJ1-4
clone_size: NA

cdr3_aa: CASSLAGNYEQYF
cdr3_nt: TGCGCCAGCAGCTTGGCCGGCAACTACGAGCAGTACTTC
v_call: TRBV5-1
cdr3_length: 13
d_call: NA
j_call: TRBJ2-7
clone_size: once

cdr3_aa: CASSTRGAKNIQYF
cdr3_nt: TGTGCCAGCAGCACCAGGGGAGCCAAAAACATTCAGTACTTC
v_call: TRBV11-2
cdr3_length: 14
d_call: NA
j_call: TRBJ2-4
clone_size: NA

cdr3_aa: CASSTDNEQFF
cdr3_nt: TGCGCCAGCAGCACGGACAATGAGCAGTTCTTC
v_call: TRBV4-3
cdr3_length: 11
d_call: NA
j_call: TRBJ2-1
clone_size: NA

cdr3_aa: CASSLAFQDRDTDTQYF
cdr3_nt: TGTGCCAGCAGCTTAGCTTTTCAGGACAGGGACACAGATACGCAGTATTTT
v_call: TRBV7-9
cdr3_length: 17
d_call: TRBD1
j_call: TRBJ2-3
clone_size: NA

cdr3_aa: CASSATSGYNEQFF
cdr3_nt: TGTGCCAGTAGTGCGACTAGTGGCTACAATGAGCAGTTCTTC
v_call: TRBV19
cdr3_length: 14
d_call: NA
j_call: TRBJ2-1
clone_size: NA

cdr3_aa: CSVAKGGAPDTQYF
cdr3_nt: TGCAGCGTGGCAAAGGGGGGGGCCCCAGATACGCAGTATTTT
v_call: TRBV29-1
cdr3_length: 14
d_call: NA
j_call: TRBJ2-3
clone_size: NA

cdr3_aa: CASSLRRGGEAFF
cdr3_nt: TGTGCCAGCAGCTTACGTCGCGGAGGGGAAGCTTTCTTT
v_call: TRBV7-8
cdr3_length: 13
d_call: NA
j_call: TRBJ1-1
clone_size: few

cdr3_aa: CASSAGTSGLVDTQYF
cdr3_nt: TGTGCCAGCAGCGCCGGGACTAGCGGCCTAGTTGATACGCAGTATTTT
v_call: TRBV5-8
cdr3_length: 16
d_call: TRBD2
j_call: TRBJ2-3
clone_size: NA

cdr3_aa: CASSSTRLADKYF
cdr3_nt: TGTGCCAGCAGCTCCACCAGACTAGCAGACAAGTATTTT
v_call: TRBV7-3
cdr3_length: 13
d_call: TRBD2
j_call: TRBJ2-3
clone_size: once

cdr3_aa: CASSISPGGRNEKLFF
cdr3_nt: TGTGCCAGTAGTATCAGCCCCGGGGGGCGAAATGAAAAACTGTTTTTT
v_call: TRBV19
cdr3_length: 16
d_call: NA
j_call: TRBJ1-4
clone_size: NA

cdr3_aa: CASKTGPMNGEQFF
cdr3_nt: TGTGCCAGCAAGACAGGGCCGATGAATGGAGAGCAGTTCTTC
v_call: TRBV6-1
cdr3_length: 14
d_call: TRBD1
j_call: TRBJ2-1
clone_size: NA

cdr3_aa: CASSLGGLAREETQYF
cdr3_nt: TGTGCCAGCAGCTTAGGAGGACTAGCGAGAGAAGAGACCCAGTACTTC
v_call: TRBV11-3
cdr3_length: 16
d_call: TRBD2
j_call: TRBJ2-5
clone_size: NA

cdr3_aa: CASSIDRGTAF
cdr3_nt: TGTGCCAGTAGTATAGATCGCGGGACAGCTTTT
v_call: TRBV19
cdr3_length: 11
d_call: NA
j_call: TRBJ2-3
clone_size: NA

cdr3_aa: CASSQAGTRTYNEQFF
cdr3_nt: TGTGCCAGCAGCCAAGCAGGGACTCGGACCTACAATGAGCAGTTCTTC
v_call: TRBV16
cdr3_length: 16
d_call: NA
j_call: TRBJ2-1
clone_size: NA

cdr3_aa: CASSRDQRNTIYF
cdr3_nt: TGTGCCAGCAGCCGGGACCAGCGAAACACCATATATTTT
v_call: TRBV7-9
cdr3_length: 13
d_call: NA
j_call: TRBJ1-3
clone_size: NA

cdr3_aa: CASSLVADNSGNTIYF
cdr3_nt: TGTGCCAGCAGCTTAGTAGCGGATAACTCTGGAAACACCATATATTTT
v_call: TRBV7-9
cdr3_length: 16
d_call: NA
j_call: TRBJ1-3
clone_size: NA

cdr3_aa: CASSIAGRYNEQFF
cdr3_nt: TGTGCCAGCAGTATAGCGGGCAGATACAATGAGCAGTTCTTC
v_call: TRBV7-9
cdr3_length: 14
d_call: TRBD2
j_call: TRBJ2-1
clone_size: NA

cdr3_aa: CASSSGVAMNTEAFF
cdr3_nt: TGTGCCAGCAGCTCAGGGGTAGCAATGAACACTGAAGCTTTCTTT
v_call: TRBV5-4
cdr3_length: 15
d_call: NA
j_call: TRBJ1-1
clone_size: NA

cdr3_aa: CASSQAPRSSGANVLTF
cdr3_nt: TGCGCCAGCAGCCAAGCCCCTAGGAGCTCTGGGGCCAACGTCCTGACTTTC
v_call: TRBV4-3
cdr3_length: 17
d_call: NA
j_call: TRBJ2-6
clone_size: NA

cdr3_aa: CASSRTGDNTGELFF
cdr3_nt: TGCGCCAGCAGCCGGACAGGGGACAACACCGGGGAGCTGTTTTTT
v_call: TRBV5-1
cdr3_length: 15
d_call: TRBD1
j_call: TRBJ2-2
clone_size: NA

cdr3_aa: CASSDNKDTQYF
cdr3_nt: TGTGCCAGCAGCGACAACAAGGATACGCAGTATTTT
v_call: TRBV9
cdr3_length: 12
d_call: NA
j_call: TRBJ2-3
clone_size: NA

cdr3_aa: CASSLTSGLVNNEQFF
cdr3_nt: TGTGCCAGCAGCTTAACTTCGGGACTAGTAAACAATGAGCAGTTCTTC
v_call: TRBV11-1
cdr3_length: 16
d_call: TRBD2
j_call: TRBJ2-1
clone_size: NA

cdr3_aa: CASSKGQYSNQPQHF
cdr3_nt: TGTGCCAGCAGCAAAGGACAGTATAGCAATCAGCCCCAGCATTTT
v_call: TRBV6-5
cdr3_length: 15
d_call: NA
j_call: TRBJ1-5
clone_size: once

cdr3_aa: CASSQGQGYEKLFF
cdr3_nt: TGCGCCAGCAGCCAAGGACAGGGGTATGAAAAACTGTTTTTT
v_call: TRBV5-1
cdr3_length: 14
d_call: TRBD1
j_call: TRBJ1-4
clone_size: NA

cdr3_aa: CASSLGGTQGFF
cdr3_nt: TGTGCCAGCAGCTTAGGAGGGACCCAGGGGTTCTTC
v_call: TRBV11-2
cdr3_length: 12
d_call: NA
j_call: TRBJ2-1
clone_size: NA

cdr3_aa: CASSPGYPYEQYF
cdr3_nt: TGTGCCAGCAGCCCGGGATACCCCTACGAGCAGTACTTC
v_call: TRBV7-3
cdr3_length: 13
d_call: NA
j_call: TRBJ2-7
clone_size: NA

cdr3_aa: CASSPGQNYGYTF
cdr3_nt: TGTGCCAGCAGCCCGGGACAGAACTATGGCTACACCTTC
v_call: TRBV6-1
cdr3_length: 13
d_call: TRBD1
j_call: TRBJ1-2
clone_size: NA

cdr3_aa: CASGRGVDEQYF
cdr3_nt: TGTGCCAGCGGCAGGGGGGTTGACGAGCAGTACTTC
v_call: TRBV5-8
cdr3_length: 12
d_call: NA
j_call: TRBJ2-7
clone_size: NA

cdr3_aa: CASSLDRMNTEAFF
cdr3_nt: TGCGCCAGCAGCTTGGATCGGATGAACACTGAAGCTTTCTTT
v_call: TRBV5-1
cdr3_length: 14
d_call: NA
j_call: TRBJ1-1
clone_size: NA

cdr3_aa: CASSYRGDEQFF
cdr3_nt: TGTGCCAGCAGTTACAGGGGGGATGAGCAGTTCTTC
v_call: TRBV6-5
cdr3_length: 12
d_call: NA
j_call: TRBJ2-1
clone_size: once

cdr3_aa: CASSDRTAKRSSGNTIYF
cdr3_nt: TGTGCCAGCAGTGACCGGACAGCAAAACGCTCCTCTGGAAACACCATATATTTT
v_call: TRBV6-1
cdr3_length: 18
d_call: NA
j_call: TRBJ1-3
clone_size: NA

cdr3_aa: CASSLGAGGYEQYF
cdr3_nt: TGTGCCAGCAGCCTGGGGGCAGGGGGGTACGAGCAGTACTTC
v_call: TRBV5-4
cdr3_length: 14
d_call: NA
j_call: TRBJ2-7
clone_size: NA

cdr3_aa: CASETGGGATYEQYF
cdr3_nt: TGTGCCAGCGAGACAGGGGGAGGGGCCACCTACGAGCAGTACTTC
v_call: TRBV7-9
cdr3_length: 15
d_call: TRBD1
j_call: TRBJ2-7
clone_size: NA

cdr3_aa: CASSIDPRPGQVNTEAFF
cdr3_nt: TGTGCCAGTAGTATAGATCCAAGACCGGGACAGGTGAACACTGAAGCTTTCTTT
v_call: TRBV19
cdr3_length: 18
d_call: TRBD1
j_call: TRBJ1-1
clone_size: few

cdr3_aa: CASSLAGFTEAFF
cdr3_nt: TGTGCCAGCAGCTTAGCAGGGTTTACTGAAGCTTTCTTT
v_call: TRBV7-2
cdr3_length: 13
d_call: NA
j_call: TRBJ1-1
clone_size: once

cdr3_aa: CASSRDSNQPQHF
cdr3_nt: TGTGCCAGCAGTCGGGACAGCAATCAGCCCCAGCATTTT
v_call: TRBV2
cdr3_length: 13
d_call: NA
j_call: TRBJ1-5
clone_size: NA

cdr3_aa: CASKLGLGNTEAFF
cdr3_nt: TGCGCCAGCAAGCTCGGCTTGGGGAACACTGAAGCTTTCTTT
v_call: TRBV10-2
cdr3_length: 14
d_call: NA
j_call: TRBJ1-1
clone_size: NA

cdr3_aa: CASSSQSGLAESSYKTQYF
cdr3_nt: TGTGCCAGTAGTTCTCAATCAGGACTAGCGGAGTCTTCCTACAAGACCCAGTACTTC
v_call: TRBV19
cdr3_length: 19
d_call: TRBD2
j_call: TRBJ2-5
clone_size: NA

cdr3_aa: CASSQGSLGEKLFF
cdr3_nt: TGTGCCAGCAGCCAGGGGAGCCTGGGCGAAAAACTGTTTTTT
v_call: TRBV11-2
cdr3_length: 14
d_call: NA
j_call: TRBJ1-4
clone_size: NA

cdr3_aa: CASSPQSSGSPGELFF
cdr3_nt: TGTGCCAGCTCACCACAATCTAGCGGGAGCCCCGGGGAGCTGTTTTTT
v_call: TRBV18
cdr3_length: 16
d_call: TRBD2
j_call: TRBJ2-2
clone_size: NA

cdr3_aa: CASSTGTSSYNEQFF
cdr3_nt: TGTGCCAGCAGCACCGGGACTAGCTCCTACAATGAGCAGTTCTTC
v_call: TRBV7-8
cdr3_length: 15
d_call: TRBD2
j_call: TRBJ2-1
clone_size: NA

cdr3_aa: CASSLVSSGSDTQYF
cdr3_nt: TGCGCCAGCAGCTTGGTTTCTAGCGGCTCAGATACGCAGTATTTT
v_call: TRBV5-1
cdr3_length: 15
d_call: TRBD2
j_call: TRBJ2-3
clone_size: few

cdr3_aa: CASRPPGGDGQPQHF
cdr3_nt: TGTGCCAGCAGGCCACCCGGAGGGGACGGTCAGCCCCAGCATTTT
v_call: TRBV6-5
cdr3_length: 15
d_call: NA
j_call: TRBJ1-5
clone_size: few

cdr3_aa: CASSYSITGELFF
cdr3_nt: TGTGCCAGCAGTTACTCGATTACCGGGGAGCTGTTTTTT
v_call: TRBV6-5
cdr3_length: 13
d_call: NA
j_call: TRBJ2-2
clone_size: once

cdr3_aa: CASSLDRVVEEQYF
cdr3_nt: TGTGCCAGCAGCTTAGACAGGGTGGTAGAGGAGCAGTACTTC
v_call: TRBV7-2
cdr3_length: 14
d_call: NA
j_call: TRBJ2-7
clone_size: NA

cdr3_aa: CASSSREVGPDTQYF
cdr3_nt: TGTGCCAGCAGCTCGCGGGAGGTTGGTCCAGATACGCAGTATTTT
v_call: TRBV13
cdr3_length: 15
d_call: TRBD2
j_call: TRBJ2-3
clone_size: NA